The rows below give T cell receptor beta chains drawn from one sample of a study of a mutant IDH1 vaccine in newly diagnosed glioma. These receptors have no identified antigens. The data were produced by immunoSEQ multiplex PCR, yet TCRdb's version contains in-frame clones alone and is incomplete. The sample includes around 30,000 clones, about 83% of them seen just once. Sequenced material: PBMCs, taken from a glioma patient whose treatment included an IDH1 peptide vaccine. The source is a woman between 25 and 40 years old with glioma. Both conserved end residues are part of each CDR3. The D gene is left open where the match is weak.

>TRBV6-4|TRBJ2-7|.
TGTGCCAGCCTCCCCGGGGGCCCTTTCTCCTACGAGCAGTACTTC
CASLPGGPFSYEQYF
>TRBV7-9|TRBJ1-1|.
TGTGCCAGCAGCTTTATTTCCGTCCCGGAACGGGCTTTCTTT
CASSFISVPERAFF
>TRBV12-5|TRBJ2-5|.
TGTGCTAGTGGTATGGGAGGGGGCGCGGGTCAATGGGAGACCCAGTACTTC
CASGMGGGAGQWETQYF
>TRBV5-1|TRBJ1-2|.
TGCGCCAGCAGCTTGACCGCTCAGCCTGATGGCTACACCTTC
CASSLTAQPDGYTF
>TRBV5-1|TRBJ1-2|.
TGCGCCAGCAGCTTGCTTCCACGGGGTGGCTACACCTTC
CASSLLPRGGYTF
>TRBV7-8|TRBJ1-2|.
TGTGCCAGCAGCTTAGCAGGGACGGCAAACTATGGCTACACCTTC
CASSLAGTANYGYTF
>TRBV6-5|TRBJ1-1|.
TGTGCCACCAAAAGGGATGCGGGGGCGAATGCTGAAGCTTTCTTT
CATKRDAGANAEAFF
>TRBV4-1|TRBJ1-2|.
TGCGCCAGCAGCCAAGTTTCCCGCAGGACGAATAACTATGGCTACACCTTC
CASSQVSRRTNNYGYTF
>TRBV15|TRBJ2-2|TRBD1
TGTGCCACCAGCAAAGGGACAGGCAACACCGGGGAGCTGTTTTTT
CATSKGTGNTGELFF
>TRBV6-1|TRBJ1-5|.
TGTGCCAGCAGCGGGGACCAGCCCCAGCATTTT
CASSGDQPQHF
>TRBV25-1|TRBJ2-1|TRBD2
TGTGCCAGCAGTGCGGGACTAGCGATCGATGAGCAGTTCTTC
CASSAGLAIDEQFF
>TRBV6-1|TRBJ1-1|.
TGTGCCAGCAGTGCGGCGGAGAACACTGAAGCTTTCTTT
CASSAAENTEAFF
>TRBV11-2|TRBJ1-1|.
TGTGCCAGCAGCTTAGAACCTGCGGTAGCTGGGGGCCGAGCTTTCTTT
CASSLEPAVAGGRAFF
>TRBV7-2|TRBJ1-2|TRBD1
TGTGCCAGCAGCTTCGCCCGGGACAGGGGGCTTGGCTACACCTTC
CASSFARDRGLGYTF
>TRBV6-5|TRBJ1-6|.
TGTGCCAGCAGTTACTCGACAGTTTATAATTCACCCCTCCACTTT
CASSYSTVYNSPLHF